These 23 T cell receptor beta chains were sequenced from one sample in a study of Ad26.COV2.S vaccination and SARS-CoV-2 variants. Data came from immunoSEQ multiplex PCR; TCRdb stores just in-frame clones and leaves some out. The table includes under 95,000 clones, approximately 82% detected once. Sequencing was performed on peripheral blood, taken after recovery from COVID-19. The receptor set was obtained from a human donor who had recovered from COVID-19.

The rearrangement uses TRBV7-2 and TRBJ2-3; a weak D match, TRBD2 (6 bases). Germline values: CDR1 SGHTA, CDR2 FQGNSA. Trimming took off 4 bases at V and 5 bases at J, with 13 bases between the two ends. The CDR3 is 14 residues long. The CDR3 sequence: CASSWASVEDTQYF. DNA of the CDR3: TGTGCCAGCAGCTGGGCTAGCGTGGAAGATACGCAGTATTTT.

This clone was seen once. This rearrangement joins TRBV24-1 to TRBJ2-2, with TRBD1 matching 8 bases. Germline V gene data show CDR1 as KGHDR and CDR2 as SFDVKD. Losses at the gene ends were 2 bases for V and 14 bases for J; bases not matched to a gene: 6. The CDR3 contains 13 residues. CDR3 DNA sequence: TGTGCCACCAGTGATTGGAGAGACAGGGGACTGTTTTTT. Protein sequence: CATSDWRDRGLFF.

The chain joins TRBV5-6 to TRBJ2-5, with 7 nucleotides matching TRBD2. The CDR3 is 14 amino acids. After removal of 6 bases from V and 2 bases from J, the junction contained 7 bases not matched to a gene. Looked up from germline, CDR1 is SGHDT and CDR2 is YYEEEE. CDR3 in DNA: TGTGCCAGCACTTTACCGGGACTACAAGAGACCCAGTACTTC. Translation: CASTLPGLQETQYF.

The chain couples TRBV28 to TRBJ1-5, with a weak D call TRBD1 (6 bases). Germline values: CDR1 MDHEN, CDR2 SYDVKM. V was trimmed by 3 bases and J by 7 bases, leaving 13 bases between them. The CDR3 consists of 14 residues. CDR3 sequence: CASSLSRGKQPQHF. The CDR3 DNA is TGTGCCAGCAGTTTGTCCAGGGGAAAACAGCCCCAGCATTTT.

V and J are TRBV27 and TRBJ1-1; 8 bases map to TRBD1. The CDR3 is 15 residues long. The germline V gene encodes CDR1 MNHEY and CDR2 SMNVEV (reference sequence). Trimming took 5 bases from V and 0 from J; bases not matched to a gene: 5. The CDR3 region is CASSARQGMNTEAFF. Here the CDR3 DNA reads TGTGCCAGCAGTGCTCGACAGGGGATGAACACTGAAGCTTTCTTT.

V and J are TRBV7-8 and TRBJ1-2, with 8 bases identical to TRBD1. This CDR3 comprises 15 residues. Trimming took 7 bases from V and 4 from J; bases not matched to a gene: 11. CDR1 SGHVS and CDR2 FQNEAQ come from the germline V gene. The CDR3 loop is CASTPRTGSSYGYTF. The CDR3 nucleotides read TGTGCCAGCACCCCCCGGACAGGGTCCTCCTATGGCTACACCTTC.

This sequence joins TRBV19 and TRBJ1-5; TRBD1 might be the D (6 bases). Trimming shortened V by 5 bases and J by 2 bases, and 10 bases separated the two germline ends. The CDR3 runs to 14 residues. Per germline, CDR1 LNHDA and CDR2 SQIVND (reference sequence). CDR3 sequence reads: CASSGRGGNQPQHF. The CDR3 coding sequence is TGTGCCAGTAGTGGCAGGGGTGGCAATCAGCCCCAGCATTTT.

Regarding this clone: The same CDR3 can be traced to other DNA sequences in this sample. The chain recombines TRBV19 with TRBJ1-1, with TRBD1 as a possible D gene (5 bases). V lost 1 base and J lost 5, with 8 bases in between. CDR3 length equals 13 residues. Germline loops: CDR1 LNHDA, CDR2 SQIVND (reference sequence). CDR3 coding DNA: TGTGCCAGTAGTATAGTGGCAGGGACTGAAGCTTTCTTT. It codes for CASSIVAGTEAFF.

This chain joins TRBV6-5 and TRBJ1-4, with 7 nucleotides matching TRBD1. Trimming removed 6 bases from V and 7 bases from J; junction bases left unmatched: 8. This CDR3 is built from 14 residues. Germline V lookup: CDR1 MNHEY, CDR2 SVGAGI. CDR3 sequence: CASSLGQEGEKLFF. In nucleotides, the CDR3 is TGTGCCAGCAGCCTTGGACAGGAGGGTGAAAAACTGTTTTTT.

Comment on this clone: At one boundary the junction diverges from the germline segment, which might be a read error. The CDR3 loop reads CASSNGGYGQYF. In DNA, the CDR3 is TGTGCCAGCAGTAATGGGGGGTACGGGCAGTACTTC. The rearrangement uses TRBV27 and TRBJ2-7, with D possibly TRBD2 on 6 matching bases. Germline lookup yields CDR1 MNHEY and CDR2 SMNVEV (reference sequence). This CDR3 comprises 12 residues.

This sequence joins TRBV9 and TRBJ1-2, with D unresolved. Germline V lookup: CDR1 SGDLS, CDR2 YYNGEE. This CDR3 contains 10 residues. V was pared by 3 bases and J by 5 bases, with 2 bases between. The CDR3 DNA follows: TGTGCCAGCAGCGGATATGGCTACACCTTC. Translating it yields CASSGYGYTF.

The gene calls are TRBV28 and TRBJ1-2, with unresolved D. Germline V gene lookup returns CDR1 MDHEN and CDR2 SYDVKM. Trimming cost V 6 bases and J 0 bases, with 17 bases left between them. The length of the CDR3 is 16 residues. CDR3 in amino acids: CASSPWTDTSNYGYTF. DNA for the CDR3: TGTGCCAGCAGCCCTTGGACGGATACCTCTAACTATGGCTACACCTTC.

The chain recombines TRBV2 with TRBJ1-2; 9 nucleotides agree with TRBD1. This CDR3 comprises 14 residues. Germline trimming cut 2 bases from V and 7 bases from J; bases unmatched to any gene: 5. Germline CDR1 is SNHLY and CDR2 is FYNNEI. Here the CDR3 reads CASSELQGAAGYTF. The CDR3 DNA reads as TGTGCCAGCAGTGAACTACAGGGGGCGGCTGGCTACACCTTC.

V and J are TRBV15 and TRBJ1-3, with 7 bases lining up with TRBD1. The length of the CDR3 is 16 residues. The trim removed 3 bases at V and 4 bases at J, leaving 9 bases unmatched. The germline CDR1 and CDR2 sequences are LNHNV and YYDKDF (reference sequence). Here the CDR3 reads CATSRKTGFGGNTIYF. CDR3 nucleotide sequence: TGTGCCACCAGCAGGAAGACAGGGTTTGGGGGAAACACCATATATTTT.

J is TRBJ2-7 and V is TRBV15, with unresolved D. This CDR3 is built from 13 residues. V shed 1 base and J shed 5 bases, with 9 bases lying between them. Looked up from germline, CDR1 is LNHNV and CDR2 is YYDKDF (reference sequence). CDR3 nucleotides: TGTGCCACCAGCAGAGGTCAGAGGAACGAGCAGTACTTC. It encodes CATSRGQRNEQYF.

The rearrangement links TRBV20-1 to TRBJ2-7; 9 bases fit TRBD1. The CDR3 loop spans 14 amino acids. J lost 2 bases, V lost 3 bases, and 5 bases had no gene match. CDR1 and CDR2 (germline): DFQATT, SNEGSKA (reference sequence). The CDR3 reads CSASNRGRAYEQYF. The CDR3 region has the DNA TGCAGTGCTAGTAACAGGGGGCGGGCCTACGAGCAGTACTTC.

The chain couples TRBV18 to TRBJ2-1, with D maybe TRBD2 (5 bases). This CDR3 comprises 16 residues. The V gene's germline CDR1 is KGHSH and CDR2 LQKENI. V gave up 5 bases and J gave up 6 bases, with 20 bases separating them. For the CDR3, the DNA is TGTGCCAGCTCATCTAAAGGACGGGGAGCGGCCAATGAGCAGTTCTTC. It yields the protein CASSSKGRGAANEQFF.

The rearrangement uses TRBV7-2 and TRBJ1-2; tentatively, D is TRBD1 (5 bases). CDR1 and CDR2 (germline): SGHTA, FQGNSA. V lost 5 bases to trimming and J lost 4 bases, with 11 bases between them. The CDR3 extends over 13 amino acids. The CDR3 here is CASSREQVYGYTF. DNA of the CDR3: TGTGCCAGCAGCCGGGAACAGGTCTATGGCTACACCTTC.

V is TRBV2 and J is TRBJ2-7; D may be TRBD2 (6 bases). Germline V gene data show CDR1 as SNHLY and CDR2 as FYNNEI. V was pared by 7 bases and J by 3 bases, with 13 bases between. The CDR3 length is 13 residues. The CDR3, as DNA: TGTGCCAGCAAGGGACTTGGGGACTACGAGCAGTACTTC. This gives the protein CASKGLGDYEQYF. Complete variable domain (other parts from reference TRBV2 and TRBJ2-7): EPEVTQTPSHQVTQMGQEVILRCVPISNHLYFYWYRQILGQKVEFLVSFYNNEISEKSEIFDDQFSVERPDGSNFTLKIRSTKLEDSAMYFCASKGLGDYEQYFGPGTRLTVT.

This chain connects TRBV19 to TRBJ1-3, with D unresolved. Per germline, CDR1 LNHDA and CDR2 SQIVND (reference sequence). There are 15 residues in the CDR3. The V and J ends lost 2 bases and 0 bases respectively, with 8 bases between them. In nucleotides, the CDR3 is TGTGCCAGTAGTATACTCCGTAGCTCTGGAAACACCATATATTTT. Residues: CASSILRSSGNTIYF.

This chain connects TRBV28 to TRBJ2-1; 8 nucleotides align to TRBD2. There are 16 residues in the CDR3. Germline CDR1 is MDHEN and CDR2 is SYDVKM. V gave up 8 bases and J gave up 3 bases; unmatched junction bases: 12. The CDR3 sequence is CASRGRAGAFYNEQFF. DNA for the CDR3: TGTGCCAGCCGAGGACGAGCGGGAGCATTCTACAATGAGCAGTTCTTC.

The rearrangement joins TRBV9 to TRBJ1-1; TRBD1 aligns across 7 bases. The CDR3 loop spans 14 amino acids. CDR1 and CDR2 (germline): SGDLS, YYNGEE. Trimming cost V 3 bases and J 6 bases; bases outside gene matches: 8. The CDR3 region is CASSATRQGAEAFF. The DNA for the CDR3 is TGTGCCAGCAGCGCCACAAGACAGGGAGCTGAAGCTTTCTTT.

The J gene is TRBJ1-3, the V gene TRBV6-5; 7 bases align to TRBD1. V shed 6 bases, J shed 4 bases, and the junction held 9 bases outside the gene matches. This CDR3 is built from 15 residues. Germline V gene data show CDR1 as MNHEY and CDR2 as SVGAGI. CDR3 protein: CASSATGRSGNTIYF. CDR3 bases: TGTGCCAGCAGCGCGACAGGGAGGTCCGGAAACACCATATATTTT.